The T cell receptor beta chain under discussion was sequenced for a study of molecular identifiers for immune sequencing clone quantification. This CDR3 is 13 amino acids long. The ends were cut back, 1 base at V and 2 bases at J, with 5 bases in the middle. Germline CDR1 reads MGHDK; CDR2 reads SYGVNS. Sorting isolated naive CD8 T cells as CD8+CD4-CCR7+CD45RA+ events. This clonotype was recorded many times. Antigen specificity is unknown. Previously described methods and listed TCR primers produced bulk TCR libraries. A single record per CDR3 protein comes from TCRdb applying MiXCR to the PCR reads. Among fewer than 350,000 distinct CDR3 sequences listed, 20% to 25% were seen once. Whole-study results and caveats: Researchers reportedly could pick up spiked Jurkat TCR RNA from one cell mixed into one million naive cells.

This TCR was sampled from a human donor in good health. Some libraries in this study had Jurkat cell RNA spiked in. The sequenced sample was naive CD8+ T cells from blood, with Jurkat cell RNA spiked in. Subset defined: FACS-sorted CD8+CD4-CCR7+CD45RA+ naive T cells. The gene calls are TRBV25-1 and TRBJ1-1; D not resolved. The chain's CDR3 is CASSELENTEAFF. The CDR3 DNA is TGTGCCAGCAGTGAATTGGAAAACACTGAAGCTTTCTTT.